This entry lists 31 T cell receptor beta chains sequenced from one sample in a study (dated by TCRdb to the mid-2010s). Cells that were CD4+CD25+CD127-/low were the ones isolated as Tregs. Library creation used 5' RACE. Sequencing used an Illumina MiSeq. TCRdb cleaned the public reads at Q25 with fastp, built clones with MiXCR and kept in-frame beta chains. Every distinct CDR3 protein forms one entry, paired with its most common genes and DNA. Present in this sample are 55,000 or so distinct CDR3 sequences, roughly 20% of which were seen just once. The top ten hold around 3.2% of the sample. Sequencing used tumor-infiltrating Tregs sorted from the breast tumor. Receptors originate from a female donor with breast cancer.

In this sample, this clonotype turned up a few times. This chain connects TRBV5-1 to TRBJ2-1, with unresolved D. Germline CDR1 is SGHRS and CDR2 is YFSETQ. V was pared by 0 bases and J by 0 bases, with 10 bases between. This CDR3 comprises 16 residues. CDR3 loop: CASSLAGGHSYNEQFF. For the CDR3, the DNA is TGCGCCAGCAGCTTGGCAGGCGGTCACTCCTACAATGAGCAGTTCTTC.

This clonotype was detected a few times. The J gene is TRBJ2-1, the V gene TRBV28; D could derive from TRBD1 or TRBD2 (5 bases each). The CDR3 spans 14 residues. V dropped 6 bases and J dropped 6 bases, with 15 bases sitting between them. In germline, CDR1 is MDHEN, CDR2 SYDVKM. The CDR3 DNA sequence: TGTGCCAGCAGCCGGGGCCCTCCCCCCAATGAGCAGTTCTTC. Translated, it gives CASSRGPPPNEQFF.

The chain is built from TRBV4-2 and TRBJ2-1, with D possibly matching TRBD2 (5 bases). The V gene's germline CDR1 is LGHNA and CDR2 YNFKEQ. Trimming shortened V by 4 bases and J by 8 bases, and 18 bases separated the two germline ends. This CDR3 is built from 15 residues. The CDR3 DNA reads as TGTGCCAGCAGCCCAGTTCTGGGAGTAGGAGATGAGCAGTTCTTC. Translation gives CASSPVLGVGDEQFF.

This rearrangement joins TRBV28 to TRBJ1-2; D remains ambiguous. V lost 5 bases and J 13 bases, leaving 14 bases between the germline ends. Germline V gene lookup returns CDR1 MDHEN and CDR2 SYDVKM. The CDR3 sequence is 11 residues long. CDR3 nucleotide sequence: TGTGCCAGCAGTCCCACTGGAGGAGCCACCTTC. As protein: CASSPTGGATF.

The chain is built from TRBV6-5 and TRBJ2-7; 11 bases align to TRBD2. Unmatched junction bases numbered 4, after V lost 2 bases and J lost 4 bases. CDR1 is MNHEY, CDR2 SVGAGI, per germline. This CDR3 has 15 amino acids. DNA of the CDR3: TGTGCCAGCAGTTACACGACTAGCGGGAAATACGAGCAGTACTTC. Residues: CASSYTTSGKYEQYF.

This clonotype showed up just a few times. CDR3 DNA: TGCAGTGCTAGAGATTCACAGTACTATAGCAATCAGCCCCAGCATTTT. Translating it yields CSARDSQYYSNQPQHF. J is TRBJ1-5 and V is TRBV20-1; D gene unclear. The CDR3 length is 16 residues. V lost 0 bases to trimming and J lost 0 bases, with 12 bases between them. Germline V gene lookup returns CDR1 DFQATT and CDR2 SNEGSKA (reference sequence).

Only a few counts were recorded for this clonotype. The chain couples TRBV5-1 to TRBJ2-3; the D gene could be TRBD1 or TRBD2 (6 bases each). Trimming took 3 bases from V and 3 from J, leaving 17 bases between them. Germline V gene lookup returns CDR1 SGHRS and CDR2 YFSETQ. The CDR3 consists of 16 residues. DNA of the CDR3: TGCGCCAGCAGCTCAGGAGGGGCAGGGGATACAGATACGCAGTATTTT. This translates into CASSSGGAGDTDTQYF.

In this sample, this clonotype turned up a few times. CDR3 amino acids: CATSGRAETEAFF. The DNA of the CDR3 is TGTGCCACCAGTGGCAGGGCGGAAACTGAAGCTTTCTTT. The rearrangement links TRBV24-1 to TRBJ1-1, with D maybe TRBD1 (5 bases). The CDR3 is 13 amino acids. The germline CDR1 and CDR2 sequences are KGHDR and SFDVKD. V lost 5 bases and J lost 5, with 11 bases in between.

This clonotype was observed at least ten times. V is TRBV7-9 and J is TRBJ2-5, with D perhaps matching TRBD1 or TRBD2 (5 bases each). The CDR3 has 12 amino acids. The V and J ends lost 7 bases and 5 bases respectively, with 11 bases between them. From germline, CDR1 is SEHNR and CDR2 FQNEAQ (reference sequence). The CDR3 DNA reads TGTGCCAGCACAGGGAGTGGGGAGACCCAGTACTTC. Translation: CASTGSGETQYF.

This clonotype was seen a handful of times. The chain joins TRBV4-1 to TRBJ1-6, with D possibly TRBD1 on 5 matching bases. Trimming shortened V by 4 bases and J by 1 base, and 17 bases separated the two germline ends. Germline V gene sequence: CDR1 MGHRA, CDR2 YSYEKL. This CDR3 has 18 residues. The CDR3 nucleotides read TGCGCCAGCAGCCGGGTAGGACACCAGATTTCCTATAATTCACCCCTCCACTTT. Amino acids: CASSRVGHQISYNSPLHF.

This clonotype was counted only a few times. The V gene is TRBV12-3 or TRBV12-4, the J gene TRBJ1-5; 11 bases agree with TRBD1. The CDR3 sequence is 16 residues long. With V trimmed by 6 bases and J by 4 bases, 8 bases remained unmatched. The CDR3, as DNA: TGTGCCAGCAGCAGTTTGGGGACAGGGGGAAATCAGCCCCAGCATTTT. It yields the protein CASSSLGTGGNQPQHF.

Concerning this clonotype: An end of the junction does not agree with germline; a read error may underlie this. V is TRBV12-3 or TRBV12-4 and J is TRBJ2-5, with 10 positions matching TRBD1. The CDR3 is 16 residues long. The CDR3 nucleotides are TGTGCCAGCAGTTTAAGGGACAGGGGTGAGCAAGAGGCCCAGTACTTC. Translation gives CASSLRDRGEQEAQYF.

This clonotype has more than one count but fewer than ten. This chain connects TRBV20-1 to TRBJ1-6; D is unclear. From germline, CDR1 is DFQATT and CDR2 SNEGSKA (reference sequence). Trimming cost V 0 bases and J 7 bases, with 19 bases left between them. CDR3 length: 17 amino acids. CDR3 sequence: CSARDRQTGGQNSPLHF. The DNA for the CDR3 is TGCAGTGCTAGAGATCGGCAGACGGGAGGTCAAAATTCACCCCTCCACTTT.

This clonotype was observed at least ten times. V usage is TRBV20-1 and J usage is TRBJ2-7; D perhaps matches TRBD1 (6 bases). Germline lookup yields CDR1 DFQATT and CDR2 SNEGSKA (reference sequence). The length of the CDR3 is 12 residues. Deletions cut 8 bases from V and 4 bases from J, with 15 bases between. The CDR3, as DNA: TGCAGTTCCTCCCTCAGGGGTTACGAGCAGTACTTC. Protein sequence: CSSSLRGYEQYF.

The V call is TRBV7-2, the J call TRBJ2-4; D uncertain. In germline, CDR1 is SGHTA, CDR2 FQGNSA. V was clipped by 2 bases and J by 6 bases, with 11 bases between them. This CDR3 region has 14 residues. For the CDR3, the DNA is TGTGCCAGCAGCTTACAGGAGTGGGGAAACATTCAGTACTTC. It specifies CASSLQEWGNIQYF.

Many counts were recorded for this clonotype. The chain employs TRBV29-1 and TRBJ1-1; no clear D gene. Germline V lookup: CDR1 SQVTM, CDR2 ANQGSEA. V lost 7 bases, J lost 8 bases, and 26 bases lay in between. The CDR3 spans 15 residues. CDR3 loop: CSGREQLRGINEAFF. CDR3 nucleotide sequence: TGCAGCGGTAGGGAGCAATTGCGAGGAATAAACGAAGCTTTCTTT.

With regard to this clonotype: This could be a read error, since a much larger clone is one nucleotide away. V usage is TRBV2 and J usage is TRBJ2-1; 8 positions agree with TRBD2. Germline CDR1 SNHLY, CDR2 FYNNEI. CDR3 length: 16 residues. CDR3 residues: CASSEIREGFYNEQLF. CDR3 in DNA: TGTGCCAGCAGTGAAATACGGGAGGGGTTTTACAATGAGCAGCTCTTC.

Note on this clonotype: It may be a read error: a sequence one base away is much more abundant. The chain has TRBV28 and TRBJ2-4, with D uncertain. CDR1 and CDR2 (germline): MDHEN, SYDVKM. The CDR3 runs 16 residues. The DNA for the CDR3 is TGTGCCGGCAGTTTAATGGGCCTGGGGTTGGAAAACATTCAGTACTTC. Residues: CAGSLMGLGLENIQYF. The full variable domain, in which reference TRBV28 and TRBJ2-4 provide the parts outside the CDR3, is DVKVTQSSRYLVKRTGEKVFLECVQDMDHENMFWYRQDPGLGLRLIYFSYDVKMKEKGDIPEGYSVSREKKERFSLILESASTNQTSMYLCAGSLMGLGLENIQYFGAGTRLSVL.

This clonotype was seen many times. The chain has TRBV20-1 and TRBJ2-1; D is perhaps TRBD2 (7 bases). Trimming shortened V by 2 bases and J by 4 bases, and 12 bases separated the two germline ends. Looked up from germline, CDR1 is DFQATT and CDR2 is SNEGSKA (reference sequence). This CDR3 has 14 amino acids. The CDR3 loop is CSARRAGAYNEQFF. The CDR3 DNA sequence: TGCAGTGCTAGACGGGCGGGGGCATACAATGAGCAGTTCTTC.

In this sample, this clonotype turned up a few times. This sequence joins TRBV12-3 or TRBV12-4 and TRBJ2-1, with a weak D call TRBD1 (6 bases). CDR3 size: 13 residues. V lost 7 bases and J lost 4, with 11 bases in between. The CDR3 coding sequence is TGTGCCAGCATCAGGGGCTGGTACAATGAGCAGTTCTTC. It codes for CASIRGWYNEQFF.

This clonotype was picked up a small number of times. The CDR3 DNA reads as TGTGCCAGCAGCCCGGGACCAGGGGCTAGCACAGATACGCAGTATTTT. Its translation: CASSPGPGASTDTQYF. The rearrangement uses TRBV4-2 and TRBJ2-3; possibly TRBD1 for D (6 bases). CDR3 length: 16 residues. The germline V gene has CDR1 LGHNA and CDR2 YNFKEQ. V was trimmed by 4 bases and J by 0 bases, leaving 14 bases between them.

This clonotype turned up a few times. J is TRBJ2-3 and V is TRBV9; tentatively, D is TRBD1 (6 bases). This CDR3 is built from 16 residues. Germline V CDR1 and CDR2: SGDLS, YYNGEE. Trimming left V 0 bases short and J 0 bases short, with 11 bases between. This CDR3 reads CASSVEQGRSTDTQYF. The CDR3 nucleotides are TGTGCCAGCAGCGTAGAACAGGGACGAAGCACAGATACGCAGTATTTT.

Concerning this clonotype itself: This may stem from a read error, because a much larger clone lies one nucleotide away. The V gene is TRBV20-1, the J gene TRBJ2-1, with 9 bases identical to TRBD1. This CDR3 contains 18 residues. CDR1 is DFQATT, CDR2 SNEGSKA, per germline (reference sequence). The CDR3 loop reads CSAGEPPGTGHSCNEQFF. The CDR3 nucleotides are TGCAGTGCCGGAGAACCTCCCGGGACAGGGCACTCCTGCAATGAGCAGTTCTTC.

Concerning this clonotype: Compared with germline, one end of the junction differs, possibly owing to a read error. This chain connects TRBV20-1 to TRBJ1-2; 8 bases align to TRBD1. Germline V CDR1 and CDR2: DFQATT, SNEGSKA (reference sequence). The CDR3 has 13 amino acids. As DNA, the CDR3 is TGCAGTGCTACGGGACAGGCCGCCTATGGCTACATCTTC. It specifies CSATGQAAYGYIF.

The table lists this clonotype with a few counts. This chain uses TRBV28 with TRBJ1-1, with no clear D. This CDR3 is 14 amino acids long. Germline loops: CDR1 MDHEN, CDR2 SYDVKM. Trimming took off 5 bases at V and 1 base at J, with 11 bases between the two ends. Written as DNA, the CDR3 is TGTGCCAGCAGTGATATATCGCGGAACACTGAAGCTTTCTTT. This encodes CASSDISRNTEAFF.

This clonotype was found many times. V usage is TRBV28 and J usage is TRBJ2-7; D is undetermined. The CDR3 is made up of 12 amino acids. The germline V and J ends were trimmed by 6 bases and 2 bases, with 8 bases remaining between them. Germline loops: CDR1 MDHEN, CDR2 SYDVKM. The CDR3, as DNA: TGTGCCAGCAGAGGCAGTACCTACGAGCAGTACTTC. Its protein product is CASRGSTYEQYF.

This clonotype has a handful of counts. The chain links TRBV18 to TRBJ1-5, with D possibly being TRBD1 (5 bases). Germline V gene data show CDR1 as KGHSH and CDR2 as LQKENI. V dropped 4 bases and J dropped 3 bases, with 16 bases sitting between them. The CDR3 length is 16 residues. The CDR3 DNA reads TGTGCCAGCTCACTCTCGTCGTCAGGGAACAATCAGCCCCAGCATTTT. Translation gives CASSLSSSGNNQPQHF. The full variable domain, in which reference TRBV18 and TRBJ1-5 provide the parts outside the CDR3, is NAGVMQNPRHLVRRRGQEARLRCSPMKGHSHVYWYRQLPEEGLKFMVYLQKENIIDESGMPKERFSAEFPKEGPSILRIQQVVRGDSAAYFCASSLSSSGNNQPQHFGDGTRLSIL.

The V gene is TRBV7-2, the J gene TRBJ1-5, with no clear D. Germline assignment: CDR1 SGHTA and CDR2 FQGNSA. V lost 1 base, J lost 4 bases, and 11 bases lay in between. The CDR3 is 15 residues long. Here the CDR3 DNA reads TGTGCCAGCAGCTTAGGGCAGACCCGGAATCAGCCCCAGCATTTT. Its protein product is CASSLGQTRNQPQHF.

The chain combines TRBV5-1 with TRBJ1-4, with TRBD1 identical over 7 bases. With 4 bases clipped from V and 6 bases from J, the junction kept 9 bases outside the gene matches. The CDR3 length is 15 residues. Germline V gene data show CDR1 as SGHRS and CDR2 as YFSETQ. The DNA of the CDR3 is TGCGCCAGCAGCGGGGGAAGACAGGGTGATGAAAAACTGTTTTTT. Protein product: CASSGGRQGDEKLFF.

The chain recombines TRBV6-2 or TRBV6-3 with TRBJ1-2; possible D gene TRBD1, 5 bases. The CDR3 totals 16 residues. Germline V lookup: CDR1 MNHEY, CDR2 SVGEGT. Trimming stripped 5 bases from V and 4 bases from J, with 20 bases between. This chain's CDR3 is CASSRQGTTGAYGYTF. The CDR3 region has the DNA TGTGCCAGCAGTAGACAAGGGACGACTGGGGCCTATGGCTACACCTTC.

This clonotype was seen a few times. The junction and the germline gene differ at one end; a read error may be behind it. The CDR3 loop reads CASSVEAGTNTGELSF. CDR3 nucleotide sequence: TGTGCCAGCAGCGTAGAGGCGGGAACGAACACCGGGGAGCTGTCTTTT. The chain joins TRBV9 to TRBJ2-2; TRBD2 might be the D (6 bases). Germline CDR1 is SGDLS and CDR2 is YYNGEE. The CDR3 consists of 16 residues.